Below are 24 T cell receptor beta chains sequenced from a single sample in a study of glioma-infiltrating T cells. TCR alpha and beta CDR3 regions were amplified from RNA using iRepertoire nested multiplex PCR. TCRdb re-analysed the multiplex PCR reads in MiXCR, keeping a single row per CDR3 protein. The sample comprises 45,000 or so distinct CDR3 sequences, 20% to 25% of which are singletons, and roughly 6% rests with the top ten. The sequenced material came from glioma tissue, nonneoplastic brain tissue, or PBMCs (not recorded which). The source is a human donor with low-grade glioma or glioblastoma, undergoing nonglioma brain surgery, or in good health (not recorded which).

In this sample, this clonotype turned up a few times. This chain joins TRBV5-1 and TRBJ2-7; tentative D call: TRBD1 (6 bases). Germline CDR1 is SGHRS and CDR2 is YFSETQ. V shed 4 bases and J shed 0 bases, with 23 bases lying between them. The CDR3 length is 18 residues. CDR3 sequence (DNA): TGCGCCAGCAGCAAACCGCGGTCTTCGGACAGCAGCTCCTACGAGCAGTACGTC. It translates to CASSKPRSSDSSSYEQYV.

Ten or more counts support this clonotype. In nucleotides, the CDR3 is TGTGCCAGTAGTTGGCAGCCCCAGCATTTT. It is translated as CASSWQPQHF. J is TRBJ1-5 and V is TRBV19; D not resolved. The CDR3 spans 10 residues. The germline CDR1 and CDR2 sequences are LNHDA and SQIVND (reference sequence). Trimming pared 5 bases from V and 7 bases from J, leaving 3 bases between.

This clonotype was found many times. The V call is TRBV2, the J call TRBJ1-1; 8 nucleotides agree with TRBD1. Unmatched junction bases numbered 11, after V lost 7 bases and J lost 1 base. The CDR3 covers 16 residues. Germline V gene sequence: CDR1 SNHLY, CDR2 FYNNEI. The CDR3 is CASTIHAGTGNTEAFF. The CDR3 DNA is TGTGCCAGCACTATCCACGCCGGGACAGGGAACACTGAAGCTTTCTTT.

The CDR3 region has the DNA TGTGCCAGCAGAACACAGGGGAGCTCCTACAATGAGCAGTTCTTC. Protein sequence: CASRTQGSSYNEQFF. This chain links TRBV12-3 or TRBV12-4 with TRBJ2-1; TRBD1 aligns across 7 bases. Trimming at V came to 6 bases and at J to 0 bases, leaving 5 bases not matched to a gene. This CDR3 contains 15 residues.

This clonotype was counted at least ten times. The chain joins TRBV7-9 to TRBJ2-5, with D unresolved. In germline, CDR1 is SEHNR, CDR2 FQNEAQ (reference sequence). The CDR3 has 13 amino acids. V was pared by 1 base and J by 4 bases, with 7 bases between. The CDR3 spells CASSLDWGETQYF. Written as DNA, the CDR3 is TGTGCCAGCAGCTTAGATTGGGGAGAGACCCAGTACTTC.

This clonotype was seen many times. The rearrangement joins TRBV20-1 to TRBJ2-5, with D perhaps TRBD1 or TRBD2 (5 bases each). CDR3 size: 14 residues. Trimming pared 6 bases from V and 1 base from J, leaving 15 bases between. Germline V gene data show CDR1 as DFQATT and CDR2 as SNEGSKA (reference sequence). The CDR3 nucleotides read TGCAGTGCAAAGGGACCGTTAATCCAAGAGACCCAGTACTTC. Amino acid sequence: CSAKGPLIQETQYF.

The genes are TRBV3-1 and TRBJ2-3; D possibly corresponds to TRBD2 (5 bases). This CDR3 region has 14 residues. V dropped 7 bases and J dropped 1 base, with 12 bases sitting between them. CDR1 is LGHDT, CDR2 YNNKEL, per germline (reference sequence). CDR3 residues: CASNHLGGTDTQYF. DNA for the CDR3: TGTGCCAGCAACCACCTCGGGGGCACAGATACGCAGTATTTT.

This clonotype was found many times. The chain links TRBV20-1 to TRBJ2-4, with a tentative D call TRBD1 (6 bases). CDR3 length equals 14 residues. V was pared by 0 bases and J by 6 bases, with 12 bases between. Germline V gene lookup returns CDR1 DFQATT and CDR2 SNEGSKA (reference sequence). The DNA for the CDR3 is TGCAGTGCTAGAGATCTGGGCAGGGGAAACATTCAGTACTTC. It translates to CSARDLGRGNIQYF.

This clonotype has ten or more counts. The CDR3 region has the DNA TGTGCCAGCAGCCTTATACAGGGGACGAACACTGAAGCTTTCTTT. Amino acid sequence: CASSLIQGTNTEAFF. V and J are TRBV3-1 and TRBJ1-1; 7 bases line up with TRBD1. J gave up 1 base and V 4 bases, and 6 bases lay outside the gene matches. The germline gives CDR1 LGHDT, CDR2 YNNKEL (reference sequence). CDR3 length: 15 amino acids.

Worth noting for this clonotype: With a much larger clone just one base away, this may be a read error. CDR3: CASSLGTSALDEQSF. The CDR3 region has the DNA TGTGCCAGCAGCCTCGGGACTTCGGCGTTGGATGAGCAGTCCTTC. The chain carries TRBV14 and TRBJ2-7; perhaps TRBD2 as D (6 bases). Germline values: CDR1 SGHDN, CDR2 FVKESK. The CDR3 runs to 15 residues.

There are many counts of this clonotype. The rearrangement uses TRBV24-1 and TRBJ2-1; either TRBD1 or TRBD2 may fit D (6 bases each). V was clipped by 3 bases and J by 8 bases, with 16 bases between them. Germline V gene sequence: CDR1 KGHDR, CDR2 SFDVKD. This CDR3 comprises 15 residues. CDR3 nucleotide sequence: TGTGCCACCAGTGATGCGGGACAAGGAGGTTATGAGCAGTTCTTC. Translated, it gives CATSDAGQGGYEQFF.

CDR3 sequence (DNA): TGTGCCAGCAGAATAGCGGGTTCGGGTGAGACCCAGTACTTC. Translated: CASRIAGSGETQYF. J is TRBJ2-5 and V is TRBV12-3 or TRBV12-4; 7 bases agree with TRBD2. After removal of 6 bases from V and 5 bases from J, the junction contained 9 bases not matched to a gene. The CDR3 loop spans 14 amino acids.

This clonotype was picked up many times. The chain carries TRBV2 and TRBJ1-2; the D is unclear. Trimming cost V 5 bases and J 8 bases, with 15 bases left between them. The CDR3 has 13 residues. Looked up from germline, CDR1 is SNHLY and CDR2 is FYNNEI. The CDR3 reads CASSPGPRRGYTF. The CDR3 region has the DNA TGTGCCAGCAGTCCCGGGCCCCGACGAGGCTACACCTTC.

This clonotype was counted only a few times. A junction boundary mismatches the germline segment, possibly from a read error. The chain couples TRBV3-1 to TRBJ2-5, with D perhaps matching TRBD1 or TRBD2 (5 bases each). Per the germline V gene, CDR1 is LGHDT and CDR2 is YNNKEL (reference sequence). This CDR3 is built from 16 residues. The CDR3 protein is CASRQDVTGRRETQYF. CDR3 nucleotide sequence: TGTGCCAGCCGCCAAGATGTTACAGGCCGGAGGGAGACCCAGTACTTC.

This clonotype showed up just a few times. The chain recombines TRBV7-9 with TRBJ2-1; TRBD2 aligns across 7 bases. This CDR3 contains 14 residues. Germline CDR1 is SEHNR and CDR2 is FQNEAQ (reference sequence). Trimming took 1 base from V and 8 from J; bases not matched to a gene: 5. The CDR3 loop reads CASSLVLTSDEQFF. The CDR3 DNA follows: TGTGCCAGCAGCTTAGTCCTCACTAGCGATGAGCAGTTCTTC.

The sample holds many counts of this clonotype. The CDR3 spells CASSQDMNTEAFF. The CDR3 DNA reads as TGTGCCAGCAGCCAAGATATGAACACTGAAGCTTTCTTT. This rearrangement joins TRBV3-1 to TRBJ1-1, with D uncertain. The V gene lost 0 bases and the J gene lost 0 bases, with 2 bases spanning the gap. The V gene's germline CDR1 is LGHDT and CDR2 YNNKEL (reference sequence). This CDR3 contains 13 residues.

V usage is TRBV12-3 or TRBV12-4 and J usage is TRBJ2-5, with 8 bases aligning to TRBD2. V was pared by 6 bases and J by 5 bases, with 14 bases of the junction left unmatched. The CDR3 has 16 residues. CDR3 nucleotides: TGTGCCAGCAGCCCCGGGGGGGGGGCCGATAGGGAGACCCAGTACTTC. It specifies CASSPGGGADRETQYF.

The V gene is TRBV7-9, the J gene TRBJ2-1, with TRBD2 matching over 7 bases. Germline CDR1 SEHNR, CDR2 FQNEAQ (reference sequence). With 4 bases clipped from V and 9 bases from J, the junction kept 12 bases outside the gene matches. This CDR3 is built from 15 residues. CDR3 loop: CASSSTGTNFFEQFF. For the CDR3, the DNA is TGTGCCAGCAGCTCAACCGGGACTAATTTCTTTGAGCAGTTCTTC.

This clonotype showed up many times. The rearrangement links TRBV6-1 to TRBJ2-1; 14 nucleotides match TRBD2. The germline CDR1 and CDR2 sequences are MNHNS and SASEGT. Trimming removed 8 bases from V and 6 bases from J; junction bases left unmatched: 6. This CDR3 comprises 15 residues. The CDR3, as DNA: TGTGCCAGCCTAAGACTAGCGGGAGGGCTCAATGAGCAGTTCTTC. Translating it yields CASLRLAGGLNEQFF.

The rearrangement uses TRBV29-1 and TRBJ2-5, with a tentative D call TRBD1 (6 bases). V lost 0 bases and J 5 bases, leaving 10 bases between the germline ends. The V gene's germline CDR1 is SQVTM and CDR2 ANQGSEA. This CDR3 has 13 residues. CDR3 amino acids: CSVEEWTAETQYF. In DNA, the CDR3 is TGCAGCGTTGAAGAGTGGACAGCGGAGACCCAGTACTTC.

The chain combines TRBV12-3 or TRBV12-4 with TRBJ1-5; 7 bases fit TRBD1. V shed 3 bases and J 8 bases; nucleotides not matched to a gene: 16. The CDR3 is 17 amino acids. The CDR3 DNA reads as TGTGCCAGCAGTTTCTCTTTTACGGGACAGATTACGGAGCCCCAGCATTTT. Amino acid sequence: CASSFSFTGQITEPQHF.

In this sample, this clonotype turned up many times. The rearrangement joins TRBV3-1 to TRBJ2-1, with D possibly TRBD1 on 6 matching bases. The CDR3 has 17 amino acids. In germline, CDR1 is LGHDT, CDR2 YNNKEL (reference sequence). Trimming took 0 bases from V and 2 from J, leaving 14 bases between them. In DNA, the CDR3 is TGTGCCAGCAGCCAAGAATACAGGACAGAAACCTACAATGAGCAGTTCTTC. Its translation is CASSQEYRTETYNEQFF.

The gene calls are TRBV19 and TRBJ1-1; D not resolved. The V and J ends lost 3 bases and 1 base respectively, with 6 bases between them. From germline, CDR1 is LNHDA and CDR2 SQIVND (reference sequence). This CDR3 comprises 13 residues. The CDR3 sequence: CASSISGNTEAFF. The CDR3, as DNA: TGTGCCAGTAGTATCTCTGGGAACACTGAAGCTTTCTTT.

V is TRBV6-5 and J is TRBJ2-1; tentatively, D is TRBD2 (5 bases). V lost 5 bases and J 5 bases, leaving 16 bases between the germline ends. The CDR3 consists of 15 residues. Germline V gene sequence: CDR1 MNHEY, CDR2 SVGAGI. The DNA for the CDR3 is TGTGCCAGCAGTGAAAATCTAGCTGCCCACAATGAGCAGTTCTTC. This translates into CASSENLAAHNEQFF.